This record looks at one T cell receptor beta chain sequence and its context. This sample stems from a study of T cells in localized non-small cell lung cancer. Trimming took off 5 bases at V and 1 base at J, with 17 bases between the two ends. This CDR3 is 16 amino acids long. Per the germline V gene, CDR1 is MNHEY and CDR2 is SMNVEV (reference sequence). Clones were sequenced by immunoSEQ multiplex PCR, and TCRdb holds only the in-frame ones, with some missing. Of 20,000 to 25,000 clones in the sample, 70% to 90% were seen once. The sequenced sample was peripheral blood, obtained before any cancer treatment. The chain carries TRBV27 and TRBJ2-5, with a possible D match to TRBD1 (6 bases). The sequence came from a male donor aged 60 or over with stage I lung adenocarcinoma. CDR3 protein: CASSPWDNTLQETQYF. Written as DNA, the CDR3 is TGTGCCAGCAGTCCTTGGGACAACACGCTCCAAGAGACCCAGTACTTC.